This paragraph covers one T cell receptor beta chain sequence. The sample comes from a study of metastatic and nonmetastatic thyroid tumors. Study in general: Patients with malignant and benign thyroid disease provided blood and tumor or nodule tissue, whose repertoires were compared.

In the original analysis: Across clinicopathological groups, CDR3 differences served as the basis for building a distant-metastasis classifier for papillary thyroid cancer. TCRdb reanalyzed the PCR reads via MiXCR. The V and J calls shown here were made by TCRdb, not taken from the authors' results. The sample yields 20,000 to 30,000 clones, around 13% seen once. The entire patient cohort was treatment-naive prior to thyroid surgery. This TCR was recovered from a female donor with papillary thyroid cancer or a benign thyroid nodule (not recorded which). Some clones in this sample may be carry-over from other donors' samples. What was sequenced was blood.

CDR3 coding DNA: TGTGCTAGTGGTTTGCCCCGGGACGGGGACGAGCAGTACTTC. Amino acids: CASGLPRDGDEQYF. The chain carries TRBV12-5 and TRBJ2-7, with D perhaps given as TRBD1 or TRBD2 (5 bases each). Trimming removed 2 bases from V and 5 bases from J, with 13 bases in between. The CDR3 is made up of 14 amino acids. Germline-derived CDR1 and CDR2 are LGHNT and FRNRAP.